The sequence of this TCR beta chain was determined in a study of T cells in Graves' hyperthyroidism and ophthalmopathy. The CDR3 loop spans 15 amino acids. Trimming removed 1 base at V and 0 bases at J, with 10 bases between. The V gene's germline CDR1 is MNHEY and CDR2 SVGAGI. Comments on this clonotype: Its antigen is as yet unknown.

General study findings and limits: Blood held most thyroid clonotypes expanded above 0.001 frequency. For ophthalmopathy, model prediction preceded onset by a median roughly 6.3 months.

Amplified TCR beta CDR3 regions derived from RNA transcripts. The TCR CDR3 first-round RT-PCR relied on the HTBI primer set. TCRdb itself ran the multiplex PCR reads through MiXCR, one entry per CDR3 protein. The top ten hold roughly 13% of the sample, which has fewer than 500,000 distinct CDR3 sequences, over 12% seen once. Those patients with uncontrolled infection, other autoimmune disease, pregnancy or lactation were excluded. The sequence derives from a man between 18 and 29 years old with Graves' ophthalmopathy. This chain joins TRBV6-5 and TRBJ2-7; D possibly matches TRBD1 or TRBD2 (5 bases each). The specimen sequenced was blood. The CDR3 DNA reads TGTGCCAGCAGTTACTATTGGGGACCCTCCTACGAGCAGTACTTC. Translating it yields CASSYYWGPSYEQYF.